This record looks at one T cell receptor beta chain sequence and its context. This sample was included in a study of blood T cell repertoires in COVID-19. Across the study: Donors in the United States, Italy and Spain gave samples during acute or convalescent COVID-19. From T cells, B-cell-depleted T cells, or PBMCs came the material, which was cDNA or gDNA.

The germline gives CDR1 SGHRS, CDR2 YFSETQ. Between the trimmed V and J ends, which lost 2 bases and 3 bases, there was a span of 11 bases. This CDR3 comprises 14 residues. As processed by the authors: Quantification of nucleated cells was approximated via reference gene primer amplification. The data were produced by immunoSEQ multiplex PCR, yet TCRdb's version contains in-frame clones alone and is incomplete. The V and J calls and the clone size are those of that table, but D and trimming were determined from the DNA. This sample carries over 200,000 clones, around 87% of them seen once, and the ten largest clones take approximately 2.2%.

J is TRBJ1-2 and V is TRBV5-1; D perhaps matches TRBD1 (5 bases). The sequenced sample consisted of peripheral blood. This sequence was found in a woman aged 45-65 years with acute or convalescent COVID-19. Here the CDR3 reads CASSLQAPDYGYTF. In DNA, the CDR3 is TGCGCCAGCAGCTTACAGGCCCCTGACTATGGCTACACCTTC.